These 24 T cell receptor beta chains share one sample of origin, sequenced in a study of technical replicates of blood from a handful of donors. The data were produced by immunoSEQ multiplex PCR, yet TCRdb's version contains in-frame clones alone and is incomplete. The sample includes 64,000 or so clones, about 90% of them seen just once. Sequenced material: PBMCs. These receptors all stem from a human donor in good health. Some clones in this sample may be carry-over from other donors' samples.

The CDR3 nucleotides read TGTGCCAGCAGACTTAGCGGGAGCTCCTACAATGAGCAGTTCTTC. This encodes CASRLSGSSYNEQFF. The rearrangement joins TRBV7-2 to TRBJ2-1; 9 nucleotides match TRBD2. The CDR3 is 15 amino acids. Germline CDR1 reads SGHTA; CDR2 reads FQGNSA. With 6 bases clipped from V and 0 bases from J, the junction kept 3 bases outside the gene matches.

The rearrangement uses TRBV6-1 and TRBJ1-4, with 9 positions matching TRBD1. Germline CDR1 reads MNHNS; CDR2 reads SASEGT. Trimming took 0 bases from V and 10 from J; bases not matched to a gene: 6. The CDR3 spans 15 residues. The CDR3 bases are TGTGCCAGCAGTGAAGCGAGGTCGGACAGGGGAAAACTGTTTTTT. Translated: CASSEARSDRGKLFF.

V gene TRBV4-1 combines with J gene TRBJ1-1; no definite D call. The CDR3 spans 14 residues. Trimming left V 8 bases short and J 1 base short, with 14 bases between. Germline V gene data show CDR1 as MGHRA and CDR2 as YSYEKL. The CDR3 is CASRGPLRNTEAFF. The CDR3 DNA is TGCGCCAGCCGCGGGCCTCTACGGAACACTGAAGCTTTCTTT.

In nucleotides, the CDR3 is TGTGCCAGCAGCTCCTCTAGCGTCTACGGGGAGACCCAGTACTTC. The encoded protein is CASSSSSVYGETQYF. This chain uses TRBV7-2 with TRBJ2-5; weak D call: TRBD2 (6 bases). Germline CDR1 reads SGHTA; CDR2 reads FQGNSA. Trimming stripped 4 bases from V and 5 bases from J, with 17 bases between. This CDR3 contains 15 residues.

This clone was counted only a few times. The CDR3 loop is CAIRRDIGNPEAFF. The CDR3 nucleotides read TGTGCCATCAGGAGGGACATCGGAAACCCTGAAGCTTTCTTT. The chain links TRBV10-3 to TRBJ1-1, with D maybe TRBD1 (6 bases). Trimming shortened V by 6 bases and J by 6 bases, and 17 bases separated the two germline ends. From germline, CDR1 is ENHRY and CDR2 SYGVKD. This CDR3 spans 14 amino acids.

The rearrangement uses TRBV5-6 and TRBJ2-2, with 7 bases aligning to TRBD1. J lost 0 bases, V lost 4 bases, and 9 bases had no gene match. Germline V gene sequence: CDR1 SGHDT, CDR2 YYEEEE. The CDR3 has 17 residues. The CDR3 loop is CASSRRPGTANTGELFF. CDR3 sequence (DNA): TGTGCCAGCAGCCGGCGGCCCGGGACAGCGAACACCGGGGAGCTGTTTTTT.

This clone was seen only once. The CDR3 DNA follows: TGTGCCAGCAGCCTACTAGCGGGAGGGTTCCACGAGCAGTACTTC. This gives the protein CASSLLAGGFHEQYF. This sequence joins TRBV5-6 and TRBJ2-7; 13 bases match TRBD2. Per the germline V gene, CDR1 is SGHDT and CDR2 is YYEEEE. The CDR3 spans 15 residues. Trimming at V came to 4 bases and at J to 5 bases, leaving 6 bases not matched to a gene.

V and J are TRBV2 and TRBJ2-2, with TRBD2 identical over 8 bases. Per germline, CDR1 SNHLY and CDR2 FYNNEI. This CDR3 comprises 15 residues. V shed 6 bases and J 7 bases; nucleotides not matched to a gene: 10. Here the CDR3 reads CASRDKRERDGELFF. In DNA, the CDR3 is TGTGCCAGCAGAGACAAGCGGGAGCGGGACGGGGAGCTGTTTTTT.

This sequence joins TRBV6-1 and TRBJ1-6; D remains unclear. The CDR3 length is 14 residues. V gave up 8 bases and J gave up 0 bases, with 8 bases separating them. The V gene's germline CDR1 is MNHNS and CDR2 SASEGT. The CDR3 sequence is CASLNSSYNSPLHF. CDR3 nucleotides: TGTGCCAGCCTGAACAGCTCCTATAATTCACCCCTCCACTTT.

V gene TRBV5-4 combines with J gene TRBJ2-3, with a possible D match to TRBD2 (7 bases). Germline CDR1 reads SGHNT; CDR2 reads YYREEE (reference sequence). CDR3 length equals 18 residues. The V gene lost 0 bases and the J gene lost 2 bases, with 19 bases spanning the gap. CDR3 DNA sequence: TGTGCCAGCAGCTTGGGTCTAGGGGCGGGGGACATCACAGATACGCAGTATTTT. Its protein is CASSLGLGAGDITDTQYF.

V and J are TRBV11-2 and TRBJ1-2, with D hard to call. Germline CDR1 SGHAT, CDR2 FQNNGV. V lost 3 bases, J lost 8 bases, and 13 bases lay in between. This CDR3 contains 13 residues. The CDR3 region is CASSFPFLRGYTF. CDR3 nucleotide sequence: TGTGCCAGCAGCTTTCCCTTCCTCCGGGGCTACACCTTC.

V usage is TRBV9 and J usage is TRBJ1-4; 9 nucleotides match TRBD1. Germline loops: CDR1 SGDLS, CDR2 YYNGEE. The V segment lost 3 bases and the J segment 2 bases; nucleotides outside the gene matches: 8. This CDR3 region has 17 residues. CDR3 in amino acids: CASSETGGAATNEKLFF. As DNA, the CDR3 is TGTGCCAGCAGCGAAACAGGGGGCGCAGCGACTAATGAAAAACTGTTTTTT.

This chain uses TRBV13 with TRBJ1-2, with 9 nucleotides matching TRBD1. The CDR3 has 14 residues. Unmatched junction bases numbered 4, after V lost 5 bases and J lost 3 bases. In germline, CDR1 is PRHDT, CDR2 FYEKMQ (reference sequence). CDR3 DNA sequence: TGTGCCAGCAGCCCGGGACAGGGTTACTATGGCTACACCTTC. Translated: CASSPGQGYYGYTF.

The J gene is TRBJ1-1, the V gene TRBV5-1; 9 bases align to TRBD1. In germline, CDR1 is SGHRS, CDR2 YFSETQ. Trimming cost V 0 bases and J 10 bases; bases outside gene matches: 4. The CDR3 spans 13 residues. This chain's CDR3 is CASSLGDRETAFF. CDR3 sequence (DNA): TGCGCCAGCAGCTTGGGGGACAGGGAGACAGCTTTCTTT.

The chain carries TRBV6-5 and TRBJ1-1, with D maybe TRBD1 (6 bases). Germline V gene lookup returns CDR1 MNHEY and CDR2 SVGAGI. V lost 2 bases to trimming and J lost 8 bases, with 12 bases between them. The CDR3 is 13 amino acids. Written as DNA, the CDR3 is TGTGCCAGCAGTTACCCGGACAGCATAGAAGCTTTCTTT. It yields the protein CASSYPDSIEAFF.

The genes are TRBV6-4 and TRBJ2-3; the D gene is possibly TRBD2 (7 bases). The CDR3 runs 14 residues. V was trimmed by 3 bases and J by 3 bases, leaving 10 bases between them. Germline V gene data show CDR1 as MRHNA and CDR2 as SNTAGT. The CDR3 loop reads CASSEQGGTDTQYF. The CDR3 DNA sequence: TGTGCCAGCAGTGAACAGGGAGGGACAGATACGCAGTATTTT.

The rearrangement joins TRBV2 to TRBJ2-3; no clear D gene. Germline V CDR1 and CDR2: SNHLY, FYNNEI. CDR3 length: 10 amino acids. V was shortened by 7 bases and J by 6 bases, with 5 bases between the two germline ends. Here the CDR3 reads CASKRDTQYF. CDR3 bases: TGTGCCAGCAAGAGGGATACGCAGTATTTT.

V gene TRBV27 combines with J gene TRBJ1-5, with D possibly TRBD1 on 6 matching bases. The CDR3 consists of 15 residues. V lost 2 bases, J lost 1 base, and 9 bases lay in between. Germline V gives CDR1 MNHEY, CDR2 SMNVEV (reference sequence). Here the CDR3 DNA reads TGTGCCAGCAGTTTAGGGGGCGGAAGCAATCAGCCCCAGCATTTT. Protein sequence: CASSLGGGSNQPQHF.

The chain is built from TRBV10-3 and TRBJ1-1; no reliable D call. This CDR3 is built from 13 residues. Trimming took 4 bases from V and 1 from J, leaving 7 bases between them. Germline assignment: CDR1 ENHRY and CDR2 SYGVKD. The DNA for the CDR3 is TGTGCCATCAGTGGGGCGTGGAACACTGAAGCTTTCTTT. It translates to CAISGAWNTEAFF.

This clone was seen repeatedly, ten times or more. The V call is TRBV11-2, the J call TRBJ2-1, with 13 bases fitting TRBD2. The CDR3 consists of 15 residues. The trim removed 1 base at V and 8 bases at J, leaving 2 bases unmatched. Germline V gene lookup returns CDR1 SGHAT and CDR2 FQNNGV. CDR3 DNA sequence: TGTGCCAGCAGCTTAGGGACTAGCGGGAGAGATGAGCAGTTCTTC. Translation: CASSLGTSGRDEQFF.

The rearrangement links TRBV15 to TRBJ2-7, with 8 bases that match TRBD2. The germline gives CDR1 LNHNV, CDR2 YYDKDF (reference sequence). J gave up 0 bases and V 3 bases, and 10 bases lay outside the gene matches. The CDR3 has 17 amino acids. For the CDR3, the DNA is TGTGCCACCAGCAGCCCCGGGGGGGGGCCGGTCTCCTACGAGCAGTACTTC. Its protein product is CATSSPGGGPVSYEQYF.

This clone is a singleton in its sample. The J gene is TRBJ2-2, the V gene TRBV9, with TRBD2 identical over 11 bases. The CDR3 sequence is 17 residues long. With 2 bases clipped from V and 5 bases from J, the junction kept 8 bases outside the gene matches. Germline V lookup: CDR1 SGDLS, CDR2 YYNGEE. CDR3 bases: TGTGCCAGCAGCGTGACTAGCGGGAATACAGGGACCGGGGAGCTGTTTTTT. Translation: CASSVTSGNTGTGELFF.

The chain uses TRBV7-9 and TRBJ1-5; tentatively, D is TRBD1 (5 bases). The CDR3 is 14 residues long. Trimming shortened V by 4 bases and J by 6 bases, and 13 bases separated the two germline ends. The germline CDR1 and CDR2 sequences are SEHNR and FQNEAQ (reference sequence). The CDR3 loop is CASSSIGGSQPQHF. The CDR3 nucleotides are TGTGCCAGCAGCTCTATTGGGGGGAGTCAGCCCCAGCATTTT.

This clone was seen just once. The rearrangement joins TRBV30 to TRBJ2-2; 8 bases are a match to TRBD2. The CDR3 loop spans 15 amino acids. Germline V gene sequence: CDR1 GTSNPN, CDR2 SVGIG (reference sequence). Losses at the gene ends were 0 bases for V and 3 bases for J; bases not matched to a gene: 3. The chain's CDR3 is CAWSVTGGYTGELFF. CDR3 sequence (DNA): TGTGCCTGGAGTGTGACGGGAGGGTACACCGGGGAGCTGTTTTTT.